This is a list of T cell receptor beta chains from one sample in a study of blood T cell repertoires in COVID-19. The assay was immunoSEQ multiplex PCR, and TCRdb's table has in-frame clones only and misses some. This sample has nearly 300,000 clones; around 88% occur once, and the top ten carry under 8%. What was sequenced was peripheral blood. The receptors stem from a woman in her 30s who had recovered from COVID-19. Each CDR3 is given with its conserved first and last residue. D genes are given only for firm matches. Clone size is shown for a subset of rows, as once, few, many or a class of expanded clone.

j_call,clone_size,v_call,d_call,cdr3_nt,cdr3_aa
TRBJ1-5,.,TRBV6-5,.,TGTGCCAGCAGTTACTCGTATGCAGGTAGCAATCAGCCCCAGCATTTT,CASSYSYAGSNQPQHF
TRBJ1-1,.,TRBV6-1,.,TGTGCCAGCAGTTTGGCCAACAGTGAAGCTTTCTTT,CASSLANSEAFF
TRBJ2-7,.,TRBV27,.,TGTGCCACCTCGAGAGGACTTTCAATCTACGAGCAGTACTTC,CATSRGLSIYEQYF
TRBJ1-6,.,TRBV28,TRBD1,TGTGCCAGCAGATGGGACAGGTGGGGCGATTCACCCCTCCACTTT,CASRWDRWGDSPLHF
TRBJ2-1,.,TRBV28,TRBD2,TGTGCCAGCAGCCAATATCGACTAGCGGGGGGTAATGAGCAGTTCTTC,CASSQYRLAGGNEQFF
TRBJ1-5,once,TRBV28,TRBD1,TGTGCCAGCAGTCAGACCCTCCGGGGCAGGGGGAATCAGCCCCAGCATTTT,CASSQTLRGRGNQPQHF
TRBJ1-1,.,TRBV18,TRBD1,TGTGCCAGCTCACCCCTCGGGACAGGGGACACTGAAGCTTTCTTT,CASSPLGTGDTEAFF
TRBJ1-6,once,TRBV5-8,.,TGTGCCAGCAGCCCGAAACGCGCCTACCTCAGGGGCTCCTATAATTCACCCCTCCACTTT,CASSPKRAYLRGSYNSPLHF
TRBJ1-6,.,TRBV2,.,TGTGCCAGCAGTGAAATCCCACCGGTCAATTCACCCCTCCACTTT,CASSEIPPVNSPLHF
TRBJ2-2,.,TRBV6-2/TRBV6-3,.,TGTGCCAGCAGTTCCCAGGACACCGGGGAGCTGTTTTTT,CASSSQDTGELFF
TRBJ1-2,.,TRBV7-3,.,TGTGCCAGCAGCCAAGGGACGGGGGGAGGCTACACCTTC,CASSQGTGGGYTF
TRBJ1-2,once,TRBV2,.,TGTGCCAGCAGTGAAGCGGCAGGGATAAGGACGGATGGCTACACCTTC,CASSEAAGIRTDGYTF
TRBJ2-7,.,TRBV5-4,TRBD2,TGTGCCAGCAGCAAAACCGGGACTAGCGGCTACGAGCAGTACTTC,CASSKTGTSGYEQYF
TRBJ1-5,.,TRBV30,.,TGTGCCTGGAGCCTGCCCCGGCGGAATCAGCCCCAGCATTTT,CAWSLPRRNQPQHF
TRBJ1-2,.,TRBV28,.,TGTGCCAGCAGGACCGGTGGGGAGGGGAACTATGGCTACACCTTC,CASRTGGEGNYGYTF
TRBJ1-4,.,TRBV27,TRBD1,TGTGCCAGCAGTTTATCGTGGACAGGGATTGAAAAACTGTTTTTT,CASSLSWTGIEKLFF
TRBJ2-5,.,TRBV21-1,.,TGTGCCAGCAGGCAATCCCAGCGTATGGAAGAGACCCAGTACTTC,CASRQSQRMEETQYF
TRBJ1-2,once,TRBV2,TRBD1,TGTGCCAGCAATTTACAGGGGATATCTCCTGATGGCTACACCTTC,CASNLQGISPDGYTF
TRBJ1-1,.,TRBV5-1,TRBD1,TGCGCCAGCAGCTTGGGACCGGGACAGGGTACCAGCAGTGAAGCTTTCTTT,CASSLGPGQGTSSEAFF
TRBJ1-1,.,TRBV7-6,.,TGTGCCAGCAGCTTAGCAGCAGGGAACACGCACACTGAAGCTTTCTTT,CASSLAAGNTHTEAFF
TRBJ1-2,.,TRBV4-2,TRBD1,TGTGCCAGCAGCCAATTCACAGGGGCACCGAACTTC,CASSQFTGAPNF
TRBJ1-2,.,TRBV15,.,TGTGCCACCAGCAGAGATGGCAGCTATGGCTACACCTTC,CATSRDGSYGYTF
TRBJ2-3,.,TRBV7-2,.,TGTGCCAGCAGCTTAGGCCTATCGCGCACAGATACGCAGTATTTT,CASSLGLSRTDTQYF
TRBJ2-2,.,TRBV19,TRBD1,TGTGCCAGTAGTAGAGACAGGGTTTTAACCGGGGAGCTGTTTTTT,CASSRDRVLTGELFF
TRBJ2-1,once,TRBV5-4,TRBD1,TGTGCCAGCAGCGAGAGACAGGGGGCGTTTGAGCAGTTCTTC,CASSERQGAFEQFF
TRBJ2-3,.,TRBV11-2,.,TGTGCCAGCAGCTCACTTGGCGGGGTCCGGACAGATACGCAGTATTTT,CASSSLGGVRTDTQYF
TRBJ2-3,.,TRBV28,.,TGTGCCAGCAGTTTAGGACTAAAAGCGGGCACAGATACGCAGTATTTT,CASSLGLKAGTDTQYF
TRBJ2-5,.,TRBV21-1,.,TGTGCCAGCAGCAAAGCTCGGTCATCTGGGGCAGGGAGGCACCAAGAGACCCAGTACTTC,CASSKARSSGAGRHQETQYF
TRBJ1-5,few,TRBV27,.,TGTGCCAGCAGCGCTCAGGATTCCAGGTCGGGGACTAGAAATCAGCCCCAGCATTTT,CASSAQDSRSGTRNQPQHF
TRBJ2-1,.,TRBV29-1,TRBD2,TGCAGCGTGCAGCGGGGGGCCCCTAATGAGCAGTTCTTC,CSVQRGAPNEQFF
TRBJ1-4,.,TRBV18,.,TGTGCCAGCTCCGACAGGTTGGATGAAAAACTGTTTTTT,CASSDRLDEKLFF
TRBJ1-2,.,TRBV4-3,.,TGCGCCAGCAGCCAGAGGGGGAATCGAGGCTACACCTTC,CASSQRGNRGYTF
TRBJ2-5,.,TRBV15,TRBD1,TGTGCCACCAGCAGCCGGGACAGGCAAGAGACCCAGTACTTC,CATSSRDRQETQYF
TRBJ1-2,.,TRBV14,.,TGTGCCAGCAGCCGGATGACAGCGCTCGATGGCTACACCTTC,CASSRMTALDGYTF
TRBJ2-2,.,TRBV7-8,TRBD2,TGTGCCAGCAGCTACCTGAGCGGGGCGAACACCGGGGAGCTGTTTTTT,CASSYLSGANTGELFF
TRBJ1-5,.,TRBV7-9,TRBD1,TGTGCCAGCAGCTTAGACAGGGGTGGCAATCAGCCCCAGCATTTT,CASSLDRGGNQPQHF
TRBJ2-3,.,TRBV7-3,.,TGTGCCAGCAGCTTAAATACATTAGATACGCAGTATTTT,CASSLNTLDTQYF
TRBJ1-2,.,TRBV6-5,.,TGTGCCAGCAGGACGCCAGGGGCCTATGGCTACACCTTC,CASRTPGAYGYTF
TRBJ2-1,once,TRBV28,.,TGTGCCAGCACCCTAGGGGGTAGGGATGAGCAGTTCTTC,CASTLGGRDEQFF
TRBJ1-2,.,TRBV29-1,.,TGCAGCGTTGAAGTACAGGTGAACGGCTACACCTTC,CSVEVQVNGYTF
TRBJ2-7,.,TRBV5-6,TRBD2,TGTGCCAGCAGCTATAGCGGGGGGGCCTACGAGCAGTACTTC,CASSYSGGAYEQYF
TRBJ2-7,.,TRBV5-1,TRBD2,TGCGCCAGCAGCTTGGTACTAGCGGGGGGTAGCGAGCAGTACTTC,CASSLVLAGGSEQYF
TRBJ2-3,.,TRBV18,TRBD1,TGTGCCGGCACCGGGACAGGGGGTGCAGATACGCAGTATTTT,CAGTGTGGADTQYF
TRBJ2-4,.,TRBV25-1,.,TGTGCCAGCAGTGAATATGGGGGGACAAACATTCAGTACTTC,CASSEYGGTNIQYF
TRBJ1-3,.,TRBV6-5,TRBD1,TGTGCCAGCAGTTATGGACAGGGTGTAAGAAACACCATATATTTT,CASSYGQGVRNTIYF
TRBJ1-1,.,TRBV7-6,TRBD1,TGTGCCAGCAGCTCCCCACCGGGACAGAAGGACACTGAAGCTTTCTTT,CASSSPPGQKDTEAFF
TRBJ1-6,.,TRBV19,.,TGTGCCAGTTGTCGACAGAGCTCCTATAATTCACCCCTCCACTTT,CASCRQSSYNSPLHF
TRBJ2-7,few,TRBV14,TRBD1,TGTGCCAGCAGCCAAGGGACAGGGTTATTCTACGAGCAGTACTTC,CASSQGTGLFYEQYF
TRBJ2-7,.,TRBV15,.,TGTGCCACCAGCAGAACGCGTCGGGGGGCTCATCGTTACGAGCAGTACTTC,CATSRTRRGAHRYEQYF
TRBJ2-7,.,TRBV11-2,.,TGTGCCAGCAGCTTTATCGGTAGGGGTCTTCCCTACGAGCAGTACTTC,CASSFIGRGLPYEQYF
TRBJ1-4,.,TRBV30,.,TGTGCCTGGAGTGGTGGGGGACTAAGGGAAAAACTGTTTTTT,CAWSGGGLREKLFF
TRBJ2-5,.,TRBV3-1/TRBV3-2,TRBD1,TGTGCCAGCAGCCGCCTCGGGACAGGGCCCGAAGAGACCCAGTACTTC,CASSRLGTGPEETQYF
TRBJ1-1,.,TRBV2,.,TGTGCCAGCAGTGAAGCGCTTCTAGGGGCTGAAGCTTTCTTT,CASSEALLGAEAFF
TRBJ1-3,.,TRBV4-2,.,TGTGCCAGCGGCCTCGCGACTGGAAACACCATATATTTT,CASGLATGNTIYF
TRBJ1-3,.,TRBV12-3/TRBV12-4,.,TGTGCCAGCAGTTTTGGCGGAAACACCATATATTTT,CASSFGGNTIYF
TRBJ2-3,.,TRBV4-3,.,TGCGCCAGCAGCCAAGAAGGGGGAATCAGGGCGCAGTATTTT,CASSQEGGIRAQYF